Listed here is a single T cell receptor beta chain. Cohorts were based on clinical histories the participants reported. Assay used: immunoSEQ multiplex PCR; TCRdb lists only in-frame clones, some missing. This repertoire shows 200,000 or so clones, 86% found once; its top ten account for about 4.1%. These data are taken from a study of blood T cell repertoires in COVID-19. In the study overall: Sites across the United States, Italy and Spain contributed samples from acute and convalescent COVID-19.

The CDR3 runs to 15 residues. CDR1 is LGHNT and CDR2 is FRNRAP in the germline V gene. V was pared by 1 base and J by 2 bases, with 12 bases between. Source material: PBMCs or T cells enriched from blood (not recorded which). The chain recombines TRBV12-5 with TRBJ2-7; D perhaps matches TRBD2 (5 bases). The source of this sequence is a woman aged 40 to 55 with acute COVID-19. The CDR3 sequence is CASGLGPREPYEQYF. The CDR3 DNA follows: TGTGCTAGTGGTTTGGGTCCCCGGGAACCCTACGAGCAGTACTTC. Combining the CDR3 with reference TRBV12-5 and TRBJ2-7 gives the whole variable domain DARVTQTPRHKVTEMGQEVTMRCQPILGHNTVFWYRQTMMQGLELLAYFRNRAPLDDSGMPKDRFSAEMPDATLATLKIQPSEPRDSAVYFCASGLGPREPYEQYFGPGTRLTVT.